The 31 T cell receptor beta chains below come from one sample, sequenced in a study of cytomegalovirus exposure and HLA in healthy donors (dated by TCRdb to about 2017). Library prep was done by the immunoSEQ multiplex PCR assay. A mixture of 60 forward primers for TCR Vbeta segments and 13 reverse primers for TCR Jbeta segments was used in the multiplex PCR. In its TCRdb copy, this immuneACCESS table keeps in-frame sequences only and misses some clones. Where compared with another copy, unresolved V genes explain less than half of these, and the others have no known cause. The sample contains over 150,000 clones, around 75% of them found a single time. Around 3% of the sample is held by the ten biggest clonotypes. The sequencing sample was made of PBMCs. Receptors originate from a male donor in good health and CMV-seronegative.

Of note for this clone: At one boundary the junction diverges from the germline segment, which might be a read error. The genes are TRBV6-5 and TRBJ2-7; 9 bases agree with TRBD1. The CDR3 spans 15 residues. CDR1 and CDR2 (germline): MNHEY, SVGAGI. The CDR3 region has the DNA TGTGCCAGCAGTTACGAGGGACAGGGCGCCTATGAGCAGTACTTC. Protein: CASSYEGQGAYEQYF.

This clone was seen a handful of times. The rearrangement links TRBV7-9 to TRBJ1-5, with D possibly being TRBD1 (6 bases). Germline assignment: CDR1 SEHNR and CDR2 FQNEAQ (reference sequence). With 5 bases removed from V and 0 bases from J, the gap between germline ends came to 17 bases. The CDR3 has 17 amino acids. The CDR3 protein is CASSPGQGTLSNQPQHF. As DNA, the CDR3 is TGTGCCAGCAGCCCGGGTCAGGGGACCCTTAGCAATCAGCCCCAGCATTTT.

The DNA for the CDR3 is TGCGCCAGCAGCTTCACAGGGGAGGTCGGCACTGAAGCTTTCTTT. Translating gives CASSFTGEVGTEAFF. The J gene is TRBJ1-1, the V gene TRBV5-1, with 7 bases that match TRBD1. CDR3 length: 15 amino acids. The J segment lost 4 bases and the V segment lost 2 bases, leaving 8 bases of the junction unmatched. Germline-derived CDR1 and CDR2 are SGHRS and YFSETQ.

This clone has just a few counts. The chain uses TRBV15 and TRBJ2-1; no clear D. Germline V CDR1 and CDR2: LNHNV, YYDKDF (reference sequence). Trimming left V 0 bases short and J 6 bases short, with 9 bases between. The CDR3 covers 14 residues. The CDR3 reads CATSRDMAANEQFF. Here the CDR3 DNA reads TGTGCCACCAGCAGAGATATGGCGGCCAATGAGCAGTTCTTC.

The chain combines TRBV29-1 with TRBJ2-7, with D unclear. From germline, CDR1 is SQVTM and CDR2 ANQGSEA. Trimming took 5 bases from V and 0 from J, leaving 8 bases between them. The CDR3 runs 12 residues. CDR3 protein: CSVMNSSYEQYF. The CDR3 DNA reads TGCAGCGTTATGAACTCCTCCTACGAGCAGTACTTC.

This rearrangement joins TRBV30 to TRBJ1-6; TRBD1 is a possible D gene (6 bases). Per germline, CDR1 GTSNPN and CDR2 SVGIG (reference sequence). The CDR3 runs 15 residues. V lost 1 base, J lost 5 bases, and 12 bases lay in between. CDR3 protein: CAWSGMRTDNSPLHF. As DNA, the CDR3 is TGTGCCTGGAGTGGTATGAGGACAGATAATTCACCCCTCCACTTT.

The chain couples TRBV28 to TRBJ2-3; D may be TRBD2 (6 bases). This CDR3 is built from 13 residues. Trimming stripped 8 bases from V and 4 bases from J, with 13 bases between. The V gene's germline CDR1 is MDHEN and CDR2 SYDVKM. CDR3 sequence: CASGTQGADTQYF. The DNA for the CDR3 is TGTGCCAGCGGGACTCAAGGGGCAGATACGCAGTATTTT. Full variable domain (missing parts from reference TRBV28 and TRBJ2-3): DVKVTQSSRYLVKRTGEKVFLECVQDMDHENMFWYRQDPGLGLRLIYFSYDVKMKEKGDIPEGYSVSREKKERFSLILESASTNQTSMYLCASGTQGADTQYFGPGTRLTVL.

This clone occurred a few times. The V and J genes are TRBV6-5 and TRBJ1-2; tentatively, D is TRBD1 (5 bases). The V gene's germline CDR1 is MNHEY and CDR2 SVGAGI. The CDR3 has 13 residues. V lost 5 bases and J lost 3, with 10 bases in between. CDR3 in DNA: TGTGCCAGCAGTGACCGGGACTACTATGGCTACACCTTC. Amino acid sequence: CASSDRDYYGYTF.

The chain uses TRBV28 and TRBJ1-5; D might be TRBD1 (6 bases). CDR3 length: 15 residues. The V end was cut by 6 bases, the J end by 3 bases, with 15 bases between. Germline V CDR1 and CDR2: MDHEN, SYDVKM. This CDR3 reads CASSPPDSHNQPQHF. The CDR3 DNA follows: TGTGCCAGCAGCCCTCCGGACAGCCACAATCAGCCCCAGCATTTT.

The V and J genes are TRBV6-5 and TRBJ2-7, with 7 bases that match TRBD1. Germline CDR1 MNHEY, CDR2 SVGAGI. V was clipped by 10 bases and J by 8 bases; unmatched bases: 17. The CDR3 consists of 14 residues. The CDR3 spells CATKPPGTVGQQYF. DNA of the CDR3: TGTGCCACTAAACCACCCGGGACAGTAGGGCAGCAGTACTTC.

J is TRBJ1-5 and V is TRBV30; 8 positions match TRBD1. This CDR3 is 14 amino acids long. V trimming: 2 bases; J trimming: 7 bases; junction bases outside the gene matches: 7. Germline CDR1 and CDR2: GTSNPN and SVGIG (reference sequence). The CDR3 DNA follows: TGTGCCTGGAGTCCGGACAGGGTGGGGCAGCCCCAGCATTTT. Translating it yields CAWSPDRVGQPQHF.

The chain uses TRBV5-4 and TRBJ1-6; tentatively, D is TRBD1 (5 bases). Per the germline V gene, CDR1 is SGHNT and CDR2 is YYREEE (reference sequence). The CDR3 is made up of 14 amino acids. Deletions cut 2 bases from V and 10 bases from J, with 13 bases between. The CDR3 DNA reads as TGTGCCAGCAGCTTTGGAGGGGACGACTCACCCCTCCACTTT. Residues: CASSFGGDDSPLHF.

In the case of this clone: Since no conserved phenylalanine or tryptophan closes the CDR3, a read error is the likely cause. The V call is TRBV30, the J call TRBJ1-6; D is uncertain. Per germline, CDR1 GTSNPN and CDR2 SVGIG (reference sequence). CDR3 length: 13 residues. The CDR3 bases are TGTGCTCTGGCCGAAATCTCGGGTTCACCCCTCCACTCT. Encoded protein: CALAEISGSPLHS.

The rearrangement uses TRBV19 and TRBJ2-2, with no clear D. The CDR3 sequence is 12 residues long. V was pared by 5 bases and J by 1 base, with 2 bases between. The germline gives CDR1 LNHDA, CDR2 SQIVND (reference sequence). The CDR3 DNA sequence: TGTGCCAGTAGTCTGAACACCGGGGAGCTGTTTTTT. Translated, it gives CASSLNTGELFF.

The table lists this clone with a count of one. The chain carries TRBV2 and TRBJ1-2, with TRBD1 matching 8 bases. CDR1 is SNHLY and CDR2 is FYNNEI in the germline V gene. CDR3 length equals 13 residues. V lost 5 bases, J lost 6 bases, and 5 bases stayed unmatched. The CDR3 nucleotides read TGTGCCAGCAGTAGGACAGGGTTGGATGGCTACACCTTC. Translated, it gives CASSRTGLDGYTF.

The chain employs TRBV6-6 and TRBJ1-2; 7 bases align to TRBD1. The CDR3 spans 16 residues. The V segment lost 2 bases and the J segment 1 base; nucleotides outside the gene matches: 7. Germline values: CDR1 MNHNY, CDR2 SVGAGI (reference sequence). The CDR3: CASSYGRDSNNYGYTF. In DNA form, the CDR3 reads TGTGCCAGCAGTTACGGGCGGGACAGCAATAACTATGGCTACACCTTC.

V gene TRBV19 combines with J gene TRBJ2-3; 7 bases align to TRBD1. Germline V gene sequence: CDR1 LNHDA, CDR2 SQIVND (reference sequence). The CDR3 is made up of 15 amino acids. V shed 4 bases and J 2 bases; nucleotides not matched to a gene: 6. DNA for the CDR3: TGTGCCAGTAGTACAAGACAGGGAGACACAGATACGCAGTATTTT. It encodes CASSTRQGDTDTQYF.

This clone was detected once. The gene calls are TRBV9 and TRBJ1-2; D is perhaps TRBD1 (6 bases). This CDR3 has 16 amino acids. The germline gives CDR1 SGDLS, CDR2 YYNGEE. V gave up 0 bases and J gave up 6 bases, with 18 bases separating them. CDR3 sequence (DNA): TGTGCCAGCAGCGTAGAGAACCGGGGGGCTTATGATGGCTACACCTTC. As protein: CASSVENRGAYDGYTF. Combining the CDR3 with reference TRBV9 and TRBJ1-2 gives the whole variable domain DSGVTQTPKHLITATGQRVTLRCSPRSGDLSVYWYQQSLDQGLQFLIQYYNGEERAKGNILERFSAQQFPDLHSELNLSSLELGDSALYFCASSVENRGAYDGYTFGSGTRLTVV.

J is TRBJ2-2 and V is TRBV6-5; D gene ambiguous. Germline V gene data show CDR1 as MNHEY and CDR2 as SVGAGI. The CDR3 has 15 amino acids. V lost 5 bases to trimming and J lost 4 bases, with 14 bases between them. DNA of the CDR3: TGTGCCAGCAGTCGCGACCACCCGGGCACCGGGGAGCTGTTTTTT. As protein: CASSRDHPGTGELFF.

The chain joins TRBV7-3 to TRBJ1-2; D is uncertain. The CDR3 covers 16 residues. Trimming stripped 1 base from V and 2 bases from J, with 14 bases between. The germline V gene encodes CDR1 SGHTA and CDR2 FQGTGA. DNA for the CDR3: TGTGCCAGCAGCTTAAGCGGAGGGTTCCGCAACTATGGCTACACCTTC. It is translated as CASSLSGGFRNYGYTF. Supplemented by reference TRBV7-3 and TRBJ1-2, the full variable domain reads GAGVSQTPSNKVTEKGKYVELRCDPISGHTALYWYRQSLGQGPEFLIYFQGTGAADDSGLPNDRFFAVRPEGSVSTLKIQRTERGDSAVYLCASSLSGGFRNYGYTFGSGTRLTVV.

In its sample, this clone was seen once. The CDR3 loop is CASSLTSGTTDTQYF. The CDR3 DNA follows: TGCGCCAGCAGCCTCACTAGCGGGACCACAGATACGCAGTATTTT. V usage is TRBV10-1 and J usage is TRBJ2-3; 10 positions match TRBD2. Trimming took 6 bases from V and 2 from J; bases not matched to a gene: 5. CDR3 length equals 15 residues. Germline V CDR1 and CDR2: WNHNN, SYGVQD (reference sequence).

This clone showed up just a few times. V usage is TRBV19 and J usage is TRBJ1-5; the match to TRBD1 covers 7 bases. The CDR3 has 14 amino acids. V lost 6 bases and J lost 0; bases outside the gene matches: 2. Germline values: CDR1 LNHDA, CDR2 SQIVND (reference sequence). In nucleotides, the CDR3 is TGTGCCAGTAGGGGACAGTATAGCAATCAGCCCCAGCATTTT. Residues: CASRGQYSNQPQHF.

The V and J genes are TRBV19 and TRBJ1-1; 8 bases line up with TRBD1. Germline V gives CDR1 LNHDA, CDR2 SQIVND (reference sequence). CDR3 size: 14 residues. Trimming cost V 4 bases and J 1 base; bases outside gene matches: 2. Here the CDR3 DNA reads TGTGCCAGTAGTACCCAGGGGGCGAACACTGAAGCTTTCTTT. As protein: CASSTQGANTEAFF.

The chain couples TRBV19 to TRBJ2-1, with 11 positions matching TRBD2. The germline V gene encodes CDR1 LNHDA and CDR2 SQIVND (reference sequence). V shed 10 bases, J shed 10 bases, and the junction held 12 bases outside the gene matches. This CDR3 has 14 residues. The CDR3 nucleotides read TGTGCCACCGAGATAGCGGGGGGGCCGGGAGAGCAGTTCTTC. This codes for CATEIAGGPGEQFF.

This clone was picked up a small number of times. This rearrangement joins TRBV6-1 to TRBJ2-7, with D unresolved. Per the germline V gene, CDR1 is MNHNS and CDR2 is SASEGT. The CDR3 length is 11 residues. Trimming removed 5 bases at V and 4 bases at J, with 6 bases between. CDR3 sequence: CASSYTYEQYF. CDR3 bases: TGTGCCAGCAGTTACACATACGAGCAGTACTTC.

In this sample, this clone turned up once. The rearrangement links TRBV6-6 to TRBJ2-7; TRBD1 matches 7 bases. Germline CDR1 is MNHNY and CDR2 is SVGAGI (reference sequence). The CDR3 spans 15 residues. V shed 4 bases, J shed 2 bases, and the junction held 8 bases outside the gene matches. The chain's CDR3 is CASSLGQTIAYEQYF. The CDR3 bases are TGTGCCAGCAGTTTGGGACAGACCATTGCCTACGAGCAGTACTTC.

The gene calls are TRBV30 and TRBJ2-3; D is undetermined. The CDR3 contains 12 residues. Germline CDR1 GTSNPN, CDR2 SVGIG (reference sequence). With 1 base removed from V and 6 bases from J, the gap between germline ends came to 8 bases. The chain's CDR3 is CAWSELLDTQYF. The CDR3 DNA follows: TGTGCCTGGAGTGAACTGCTGGATACGCAGTATTTT.

J is TRBJ2-1 and V is TRBV5-1, with D perhaps matching TRBD2 (5 bases). The CDR3 spans 11 residues. V gave up 4 bases and J gave up 10 bases, with 9 bases separating them. Germline CDR1 and CDR2: SGHRS and YFSETQ. CDR3 nucleotide sequence: TGCGCCAGCAGCGAGGGTAAGGAGCAGTTCTTC. It translates to CASSEGKEQFF.

J is TRBJ2-3 and V is TRBV30, with D tentatively TRBD1 (5 bases). Germline CDR1 and CDR2: GTSNPN and SVGIG (reference sequence). V lost 1 base and J 5 bases, leaving 10 bases between the germline ends. The CDR3 has 13 amino acids. CDR3 DNA: TGTGCCTGGAGTGAGGGGTCGGGAGATACGCAGTATTTT. Translated, it gives CAWSEGSGDTQYF.

V is TRBV6-5 and J is TRBJ2-5; D remains ambiguous. The J call may be faulty, since TRBJ2-7 better matches the DNA end. The CDR3 spans 12 residues. Germline V gene lookup returns CDR1 MNHEY and CDR2 SVGAGI. The CDR3 DNA reads as TGTGCCAGCAGTTCCCACTCCTACGAGCAGTACTTC. Translating gives CASSSHSYEQYF.

The chain recombines TRBV25-1 with TRBJ1-2; 11 nucleotides match TRBD1. In germline, CDR1 is MGHDK, CDR2 SYGVNS. This CDR3 is 16 amino acids long. Trimming at V came to 6 bases and at J to 5 bases, leaving 11 bases not matched to a gene. Here the CDR3 DNA reads TGTGCCAGCAGCTACCCTCCGGGACAGGGGGGGTATGGCTACACCTTC. This gives the protein CASSYPPGQGGYGYTF.